This passage covers 20 T cell receptor beta chains from one sample sequenced in a study of spatial heterogeneity in lung cancer. Study-level results: The number of expanded tumor alpha and beta chains correlated with mutation number.

TCRdb reprocessed the 5' RACE reads via MiXCR and lists one record per CDR3 protein. Altogether over 10,000 distinct CDR3 sequences are present, less than 6.5% being singletons, with the ten largest covering over 8.5%. Their recognized antigens are unknown. The time point: sample taken at primary tumor resection. This material consisted of lung tumor tissue, taken at surgery. These receptors were obtained from a female donor with early-stage non-small cell lung cancer.

By its share, this clonotype is medium-sized. A library prepared for alpha chains yielded this beta chain as an off-target read; its size is of little meaning. This chain links TRBV29-1 with TRBJ2-3; 8 bases match TRBD2. CDR3 length: 16 amino acids. CDR1 and CDR2 (germline): SQVTM, ANQGSEA. J was trimmed by 9 bases and V by 4 bases; bases with no gene match: 18. The CDR3 loop reads CSVVIRSGGPLFTQYF. The CDR3 bases are TGCAGCGTTGTCATCAGGTCGGGGGGGCCTTTGTTCACGCAGTATTTT.

There are many counts of this clonotype. The library was built for alpha chains, so this beta chain is an off-target read and its size means little. The rearrangement joins TRBV13 to TRBJ2-7; 7 bases align to TRBD1. Germline V gene sequence: CDR1 PRHDT, CDR2 FYEKMQ (reference sequence). This CDR3 is built from 14 residues. The junction had 5 bases not matched to a gene; V was cut back by 3 bases and J by 3 bases. The CDR3 sequence is CASSFRDSLYEQYF. Here the CDR3 DNA reads TGTGCCAGCAGCTTCAGGGACAGCCTCTACGAGCAGTACTTC.

On this clonotype itself: This beta chain is a stray sequence in a library constructed for alpha chains; its clone size is not meaningful. The chain employs TRBV6-6 and TRBJ1-4; possibly TRBD1 for D (6 bases). CDR3 size: 15 residues. Germline V gene sequence: CDR1 MNHNY, CDR2 SVGAGI (reference sequence). The V end lost 0 bases, the J end lost 5 bases, and 10 bases lay between the germline ends. CDR3 DNA: TGTGCCAGCAGTTACTCGCACAGGGTGAATGAAAAACTGTTTTTT. This codes for CASSYSHRVNEKLFF.

This clonotype appeared many times. Because the library targeted alpha chains, this beta chain is an off-target read whose size means little. The CDR3 protein is CATERHSLGQPQHF. CDR3 nucleotides: TGCGCCACAGAGAGGCACAGCCTGGGGCAGCCCCAGCATTTT. This rearrangement joins TRBV23-1 to TRBJ1-5; D gene uncertain. TRBV23-1 qualifies as an ORF whose function is uncertain. Trimming took off 10 bases at V and 7 bases at J, with 20 bases between the two ends. The CDR3 has 14 amino acids.

This clonotype was counted ten times or more. This beta chain is a stray read from a library made for alpha chains; its abundance is not meaningful. V usage is TRBV7-9 and J usage is TRBJ2-6; D perhaps matches TRBD2 (6 bases). Between the trimmed V and J ends, which lost 5 bases and 0 bases, there was a span of 20 bases. This CDR3 has 19 amino acids. Germline V lookup: CDR1 SEHNR, CDR2 FQNEAQ (reference sequence). The chain's CDR3 is CASSLRRRGRSSGANVLTF. The CDR3 nucleotides read TGTGCCAGCAGCCTAAGAAGGAGGGGTCGGAGCTCTGGGGCCAACGTCCTGACTTTC.

This clonotype is medium-sized within its sample. This beta chain is off target for a library built for alpha chains, so its abundance means little. The rearrangement links TRBV20-1 to TRBJ1-4; D is undetermined. The CDR3 spans 12 residues. V lost 4 bases and J 7 bases, leaving 10 bases between the germline ends. Germline V gives CDR1 DFQATT, CDR2 SNEGSKA (reference sequence). The chain's CDR3 is CSAIKGSEKLFF. CDR3 in DNA: TGCAGTGCTATAAAAGGAAGTGAAAAACTGTTTTTT.

There are many counts of this clonotype. This beta chain lies outside the target of a library built for alpha chains; its clone size means little. The chain couples TRBV2 to TRBJ1-4; D remains unclear. Per the germline V gene, CDR1 is SNHLY and CDR2 is FYNNEI. The CDR3 contains 13 residues. V lost 4 bases and J 11 bases, leaving 14 bases between the germline ends. DNA of the CDR3: TGTGCCAGCAGTGTCCGGGAGGGAGTGAAACTGTTTTTT. This encodes CASSVREGVKLFF.

As regards this clonotype: Found in a library prepared for alpha chains, this beta chain is an off-target read, and its abundance has little meaning. The chain is built from TRBV28 and TRBJ1-5, with D unclear. The germline gives CDR1 MDHEN, CDR2 SYDVKM. The CDR3 totals 12 residues. V lost 6 bases to trimming and J lost 3 bases, with 6 bases between them. CDR3 sequence: CASRQTNQPQHF. The DNA for the CDR3 is TGTGCCAGCAGACAGACCAATCAGCCCCAGCATTTT.

This clonotype was seen ten or more times. For a library built for alpha chains, this beta chain is a stray read; little rests on its size. J is TRBJ2-7 and V is TRBV4-3, with 7 bases that match TRBD2. The CDR3 spans 18 residues. The V and J ends lost 0 bases and 0 bases, in that order; junction bases with no gene match: 11. The germline V gene encodes CDR1 LGHNA and CDR2 YSLEER. The CDR3 sequence: CASSQERSLAGFSYEQYF. Written as DNA, the CDR3 is TGCGCCAGCAGCCAAGAGAGGAGCTTAGCGGGCTTCTCCTACGAGCAGTACTTC.

This clonotype was seen many times. Because the library targeted alpha chains, this beta chain is an off-target read whose size means little. The V and J genes are TRBV3-1 and TRBJ2-5, with D perhaps being TRBD1 or TRBD2 (5 bases each). V lost 2 bases, J lost 3 bases, and 10 bases lay in between. CDR1 LGHDT and CDR2 YNNKEL come from the germline V gene (reference sequence). The CDR3 covers 14 residues. For the CDR3, the DNA is TGTGCCAGCAGCCAACGGGGCGTTAAAGAGACCCAGTACTTC. As protein: CASSQRGVKETQYF.

This clonotype was detected ten times or more. This beta chain came through as a stray read in a library set up for alpha chains, and its size says little. CDR3: CSVGVTETQYF. CDR3 DNA: TGCAGCGTTGGGGTTACGGAGACCCAGTACTTC. The chain couples TRBV29-1 to TRBJ2-5; D gene uncertain. This CDR3 comprises 11 residues. V shed 4 bases and J shed 5 bases, with 8 bases lying between them. CDR1 and CDR2 from the germline V gene are SQVTM and ANQGSEA.

This clonotype occurred many times. This beta chain is a stray sequence in a library constructed for alpha chains; its clone size is not meaningful. The chain is built from TRBV2 and TRBJ1-1; D gene unclear. The CDR3 is 13 amino acids. Trimming shortened V by 6 bases and J by 0 bases, and 8 bases separated the two germline ends. Germline assignment: CDR1 SNHLY and CDR2 FYNNEI. The CDR3: CASRRGMNTEAFF. CDR3 sequence (DNA): TGTGCCAGCAGACGGGGTATGAACACTGAAGCTTTCTTT.

This clonotype was recorded at least ten times. Since the library was made to target alpha chains, this beta chain is a stray read and its abundance is not meaningful. This sequence joins TRBV7-8 and TRBJ2-3; the D is unclear. Trimming pared 4 bases from V and 6 bases from J, leaving 5 bases between. CDR1 SGHVS and CDR2 FQNEAQ come from the germline V gene. This CDR3 has 11 residues. CDR3 loop: CASSSWDTQYF. The CDR3 DNA reads TGTGCCAGCAGCTCTTGGGATACGCAGTATTTT.

Within the sample, this clonotype is medium-sized (0.01 to 0.1%). This beta chain is an off-target read within a library intended for alpha chains, so its frequency means little. The chain links TRBV7-2 to TRBJ2-1, with 7 bases aligning to TRBD2. J lost 4 bases, V lost 5 bases, and 8 bases had no gene match. This CDR3 has 15 amino acids. The V gene's germline CDR1 is SGHTA and CDR2 FQGNSA. For the CDR3, the DNA is TGTGCCAGCAGCCCCCTCGCCGGGGGGTACAATGAGCAGTTCTTC. Translated, it gives CASSPLAGGYNEQFF.

In its sample, this clonotype was seen many times. This beta chain was picked up by a library intended for alpha chains and is off target, so its count carries little meaning. The chain has TRBV11-2 and TRBJ2-1; TRBD1 might be the D (5 bases). This CDR3 has 15 residues. Trimming pared 1 base from V and 6 bases from J, leaving 13 bases between. The germline V gene encodes CDR1 SGHAT and CDR2 FQNNGV. The CDR3 DNA reads TGTGCCAGCAGCTTAGCCCAGACAGAACTCAATGAGCAGTTCTTC. Amino acids: CASSLAQTELNEQFF.

This clonotype has a count of ten or more. This beta chain is off target for a library built for alpha chains, so its abundance means little. The chain employs TRBV12-3 or TRBV12-4 and TRBJ1-6; D call uncertain. The CDR3 is 12 amino acids. V lost 3 bases to trimming and J lost 8 bases, with 5 bases between them. CDR3 sequence (DNA): TGTGCCAGCAGTTTGAGCCATTCACCCCTCCACTTT. Translated: CASSLSHSPLHF.

This clonotype was seen at least ten times. This beta chain represents an off-target read in a library built for alpha chains; its size is of limited meaning. The chain combines TRBV5-1 with TRBJ2-5; 7 positions match TRBD2. This CDR3 comprises 15 residues. J lost 1 base, V lost 0 bases, and 3 bases had no gene match. CDR1 is SGHRS, CDR2 YFSETQ, per germline. CDR3: CASSLARGVQETQYF. In DNA, the CDR3 is TGCGCCAGCAGCTTGGCCCGGGGGGTCCAAGAGACCCAGTACTTC.

This clonotype was seen at least ten times. For a library built for alpha chains, this beta chain is a stray read; little rests on its size. The rearrangement uses TRBV20-1 and TRBJ2-1, with 7 bases that match TRBD1. The CDR3 spans 12 residues. CDR1 DFQATT and CDR2 SNEGSKA come from the germline V gene (reference sequence). V was clipped by 7 bases and J by 8 bases; unmatched bases: 8. The CDR3 is CSVEGAMDEQFF. For the CDR3, the DNA is TGCAGTGTTGAGGGGGCCATGGATGAGCAGTTCTTC.

By frequency in the sample, this clonotype is medium-sized. The library was prepared for alpha chains; this beta chain is a stray read, so its frequency means little. This rearrangement joins TRBV11-2 to TRBJ2-3; TRBD1 might be the D (6 bases). The CDR3 totals 15 residues. V was clipped by 7 bases and J by 2 bases, with 16 bases between them. CDR1 is SGHAT, CDR2 FQNNGV, per germline. The CDR3 DNA sequence: TGTGCCAGCAACCTTGGCGGACAGCCCACAGATACGCAGTATTTT. Protein product: CASNLGGQPTDTQYF.

This clonotype was recorded many times. Being off target in a library aimed at alpha chains, this beta chain has a size of little meaning. The gene calls are TRBV11-2 and TRBJ1-3; D is possibly TRBD1 (6 bases). The CDR3 length is 16 residues. Germline V CDR1 and CDR2: SGHAT, FQNNGV. V lost 4 bases and J 3 bases, leaving 16 bases between the germline ends. The CDR3 reads CASSSRGGLVGNTIYF. The CDR3 region has the DNA TGTGCCAGCAGCTCCCGCGGGGGGCTAGTTGGAAACACCATATATTTT.